A selection of T cell receptor beta chains follows, all from one sample in a study of T cells in Graves' hyperthyroidism and ophthalmopathy. TCRdb recomputed calls from the multiplex PCR reads with MiXCR, one row per CDR3 protein. The sample consists of hundreds of thousands of distinct CDR3 sequences, 30% to 40% of them appearing once. Sample: blood. The receptors come from a woman aged 40 to 50 with Graves' hyperthyroidism. The CDR3 runs from the conserved cysteine through the conserved F or W. A D gene is named only where the DNA matches it firmly. Expanded clones are given a class, and other clones once, few, many or no size at all.

V: TRBV29-1; J: TRBJ2-2; size: few; D: NA; DNA: TGCAGCGTTGAAGGGGAGCTGTTTTTT; CDR3: CSVEGELFF
V: TRBV19; J: TRBJ1-6; size: few; D: NA; DNA: TGTGCCAGTAGTATTGGACAGAATTCACCCCTCCACTTT; CDR3: CASSIGQNSPLHF
V: TRBV5-1; J: TRBJ2-7; size: many; D: TRBD1; DNA: TGCGCCAGCAGCTTGGGCGACAGGGGCGGCGAGCAGTACTTC; CDR3: CASSLGDRGGEQYF
V: TRBV10-3; J: TRBJ2-3; size: NA; D: NA; DNA: TGTGCCATCAGTGAGTCCCCCGGCGCGAATACGCAGTATTTT; CDR3: CAISESPGANTQYF
V: TRBV10-3; J: TRBJ2-6; size: NA; D: NA; DNA: TGTGCCATCCAAGCCGCTGGGGCCAACGTCCTGACTTTC; CDR3: CAIQAAGANVLTF
V: TRBV4-1; J: TRBJ1-4; size: few; D: NA; DNA: TGCGCCAGCAGCCGGGTAATCGGGGAAAAACTGTTTTTT; CDR3: CASSRVIGEKLFF
V: TRBV19; J: TRBJ1-5; size: many; D: NA; DNA: TGTGCCAGTAGTATTGACGGAGGGGCTTATCAGCCCCAGCATTTT; CDR3: CASSIDGGAYQPQHF
V: TRBV5-8; J: TRBJ1-2; size: many; D: NA; DNA: TGTGCCAGCAGCTTGCGTATCGGGAGGGATTTGGGTGGCTACACCTTC; CDR3: CASSLRIGRDLGGYTF
V: TRBV7-9; J: TRBJ1-2; size: NA; D: NA; DNA: TGCGCCAGCAGCCAAGACAGGCTGGCCTATGGCTACACCTTC; CDR3: CASSQDRLAYGYTF
V: TRBV12-3/TRBV12-4; J: TRBJ1-5; size: NA; D: NA; DNA: TGTGCCAGCAGTTTGGGATTTGTGGGCAATCAGCCCCAGCATTTT; CDR3: CASSLGFVGNQPQHF
V: TRBV10-3; J: TRBJ2-2; size: many; D: NA; DNA: TGTGCCAGCAGTCGGCAGGACAACACCGGGGAGCTGTTTTTT; CDR3: CASSRQDNTGELFF
V: TRBV20-1; J: TRBJ2-5; size: NA; D: TRBD2; DNA: TGCAGTGCTATTTCGGGCGGGGGGAAAGAGACCCAGTACTTC; CDR3: CSAISGGGKETQYF
V: TRBV12-3/TRBV12-4; J: TRBJ2-5; size: few; D: NA; DNA: TGTGCCAGCAGTTTAACGATCGCCCAAGAGACCCAGTACTTC; CDR3: CASSLTIAQETQYF
V: TRBV20-1; J: TRBJ2-7; size: many; D: TRBD1; DNA: TGCAGTGCCGGGACAGTCCATATACCCTACGAGCAGTACTTC; CDR3: CSAGTVHIPYEQYF
V: TRBV24-1; J: TRBJ2-5; size: NA; D: TRBD1; DNA: TGTGCCACCAGTGAGACAGGGGGCTATCAAGAGACCCAGTACTTC; CDR3: CATSETGGYQETQYF
V: TRBV24-1; J: TRBJ2-2; size: many; D: TRBD2; DNA: TGTGCCACCAGTGATCGGTTCAGCGGGGGTACCGGGGAGCTGTTTTTT; CDR3: CATSDRFSGGTGELFF
V: TRBV29-1; J: TRBJ1-1; size: many; D: NA; DNA: TGCAGCGTGGAGGGTTTGGGGGTCGACACTGAAGCTTTCTTT; CDR3: CSVEGLGVDTEAFF
V: TRBV12-3/TRBV12-4; J: TRBJ1-4; size: few; D: TRBD1; DNA: TGTGCCAGCACCCCGGACAGGGCAACTAATGAAAAACTGTTTTTT; CDR3: CASTPDRATNEKLFF
V: TRBV5-4; J: TRBJ1-1; size: few; D: TRBD1; DNA: TGTGCCAGCAGCCAAGATCGAGGGGACAGTGAAGCTTTCTTT; CDR3: CASSQDRGDSEAFF
V: TRBV10-3; J: TRBJ1-1; size: NA; D: NA; DNA: TGTGCCATCAGTGCCTCGGACACTGAAGCTTTCTTT; CDR3: CAISASDTEAFF
V: TRBV7-6; J: TRBJ2-5; size: many; D: TRBD1; DNA: TGTGCCAGCAGCTTAGGTGCCGGACAGGGCGGGTTCCAAGAGACCCAGTACTTC; CDR3: CASSLGAGQGGFQETQYF
V: TRBV2; J: TRBJ2-5; size: NA; D: TRBD2; DNA: TGTGCCACCAGTGATACCTACCGACTAGCGGGGAAAGAGACCCAGTACTTC; CDR3: CATSDTYRLAGKETQYF
V: TRBV7-2; J: TRBJ2-4; size: NA; D: NA; DNA: TGTGCCAGCAGCTCCCAGGGGGCCAAAAACATTCAGTACTTC; CDR3: CASSSQGAKNIQYF
V: TRBV7-2; J: TRBJ2-7; size: many; D: NA; DNA: TGTGCCAGCAGCTTAGTTGGTGGGGTTCGGGAGCAGTACTTC; CDR3: CASSLVGGVREQYF
V: TRBV7-9; J: TRBJ1-1; size: NA; D: NA; DNA: TGTGCCAGCAGCAGAGAGGGATCCCACCTCCCCGAAGCTTTCTTT; CDR3: CASSREGSHLPEAFF
V: TRBV11-2; J: TRBJ2-7; size: NA; D: NA; DNA: TGTGCCAGCAGTTCGATTCGTTCAACCCCCTACGAGCAGTACTTC; CDR3: CASSSIRSTPYEQYF
V: TRBV9; J: TRBJ2-6; size: NA; D: NA; DNA: TGCGCCAGCAGCTTGGGGGCCCACGGGGCCAACGTCCTGATTTTC; CDR3: CASSLGAHGANVLIF
V: TRBV25-1; J: TRBJ2-7; size: few; D: NA; DNA: TGTGCCAGCAGTGAATACCCGGGCAGGGCCCACGAGCAGTACTTC; CDR3: CASSEYPGRAHEQYF
V: TRBV20-1; J: TRBJ2-5; size: NA; D: NA; DNA: TGCAGTGCGGACCCGGGGAAAGAGACCCAGTACTTC; CDR3: CSADPGKETQYF
V: TRBV9; J: TRBJ2-6; size: NA; D: NA; DNA: TGTGCCAGCAGCCAAGGCGGCCGTATAGCTCAGTGGTCTGGGGCCAACGTCCTGACTTTC; CDR3: CASSQGGRIAQWSGANVLTF
V: TRBV5-6; J: TRBJ1-1; size: few; D: NA; DNA: TGTGCCAGCAGCATAGAAGTTGGCACTGAAGCTTTCTTT; CDR3: CASSIEVGTEAFF
V: TRBV7-4; J: TRBJ1-6; size: NA; D: TRBD1; DNA: TGTGCCAGCAGGCCTGGGACAGGGGGCTGGTCACCCCTCCACTTT; CDR3: CASRPGTGGWSPLHF
V: TRBV20-1; J: TRBJ2-5; size: many; D: NA; DNA: TGCAGTGCTAGAGACGGGACGGATGCTCGTCGCCAAGAGACCCAGTACTTC; CDR3: CSARDGTDARRQETQYF
V: TRBV5-6; J: TRBJ1-5; size: NA; D: NA; DNA: TGTGCCAGCAGCGATAACAGGGAGGGGGATCAGCCCCAGCATTTT; CDR3: CASSDNREGDQPQHF
V: TRBV2; J: TRBJ1-1; size: NA; D: NA; DNA: TGTGCCAGCACCATAGCGGGGGGGAACCGGAACACTGAAGCTTTCTTT; CDR3: CASTIAGGNRNTEAFF
V: TRBV15; J: TRBJ1-4; size: many; D: NA; DNA: TGTGCCACCAGCAGAGGGCTAGAAAAACTGTTTTTT; CDR3: CATSRGLEKLFF
V: TRBV2; J: TRBJ1-6; size: few; D: TRBD1; DNA: TGTGCCAGCAGTACAGGGGGCGCTTATAATTCACCCCTCCACTTT; CDR3: CASSTGGAYNSPLHF
V: TRBV12-3/TRBV12-4; J: TRBJ1-6; size: NA; D: TRBD1; DNA: TGTGCCAGCGTTGGGACAGGGAGGCAATCACCCCTCCACTTT; CDR3: CASVGTGRQSPLHF
V: TRBV12-5; J: TRBJ1-3; size: NA; D: TRBD1; DNA: TGTGCTAGTGGTTTCATCATTCCGGGACAGGACCTAAGCTCTGGAAACACCATATATTTT; CDR3: CASGFIIPGQDLSSGNTIYF
V: TRBV19; J: TRBJ2-5; size: NA; D: NA; DNA: TGTGCCAGTAGTGCAGACGGCAATGGCTGGCTGCCCCAGTACTTC; CDR3: CASSADGNGWLPQYF
V: TRBV29-1; J: TRBJ1-2; size: once; D: NA; DNA: TGCAGCGTTGAAGAATTGGCAGCCGGGGTGGATGGCTACACCTTC; CDR3: CSVEELAAGVDGYTF
V: TRBV2; J: TRBJ2-5; size: many; D: NA; DNA: TGTGCCAGCAGGTCATTGGGCCGGGAGGAGACCCAGTACTTC; CDR3: CASRSLGREETQYF
V: TRBV6-5; J: TRBJ2-5; size: many; D: NA; DNA: TGTGCCAGCAGTTACTCTGCCCTCCAAGAGACCCAGTACTTC; CDR3: CASSYSALQETQYF
V: TRBV5-5; J: TRBJ2-7; size: NA; D: NA; DNA: TGTGCCAGCAGGTATGCCTTGGGGGTCAACGAGCAGTACTTC; CDR3: CASRYALGVNEQYF
V: TRBV20-1; J: TRBJ1-1; size: NA; D: NA; DNA: TGCAGTGCTATGGGGGTCATGAACACTGAAGCTTTCTTT; CDR3: CSAMGVMNTEAFF
V: TRBV4-1; J: TRBJ2-7; size: few; D: NA; DNA: TGCGCCAGCAGCCAAGACACCGGGCCCTACGAGCAGTACTTC; CDR3: CASSQDTGPYEQYF
V: TRBV5-1; J: TRBJ1-1; size: few; D: TRBD1; DNA: TGCGCCAGCACAGGGGGGTTCTTGAACACTGAAGCTTTCTTT; CDR3: CASTGGFLNTEAFF
V: TRBV11-3; J: TRBJ2-6; size: NA; D: TRBD2; DNA: TGTGCCAGCTCTGGGGGGGGAGTGCGGTCTGGGGCCAACGTCCTGACTTTC; CDR3: CASSGGGVRSGANVLTF
V: TRBV6-6; J: TRBJ1-5; size: few; D: NA; DNA: TGTGCCAGCAGTTCGTGGACGGGGATAAATCAGCCCCAGCATTTT; CDR3: CASSSWTGINQPQHF
V: TRBV20-1; J: TRBJ2-7; size: few; D: NA; DNA: TGCAGTGCTAGATCGGCGGACAGCATGGGACGGCAGTACTTC; CDR3: CSARSADSMGRQYF